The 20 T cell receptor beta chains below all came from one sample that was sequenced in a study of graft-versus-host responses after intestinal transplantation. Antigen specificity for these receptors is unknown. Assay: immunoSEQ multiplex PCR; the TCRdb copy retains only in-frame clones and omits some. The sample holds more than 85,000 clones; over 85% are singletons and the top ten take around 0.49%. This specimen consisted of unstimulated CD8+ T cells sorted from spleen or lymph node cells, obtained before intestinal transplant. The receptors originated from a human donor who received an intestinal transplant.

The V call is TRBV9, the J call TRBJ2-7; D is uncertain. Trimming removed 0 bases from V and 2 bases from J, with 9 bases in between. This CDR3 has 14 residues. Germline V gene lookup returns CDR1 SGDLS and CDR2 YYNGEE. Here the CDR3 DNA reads TGTGCCAGCAGCGTAGGTGACGGACCCTACGAGCAGTACTTC. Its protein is CASSVGDGPYEQYF.

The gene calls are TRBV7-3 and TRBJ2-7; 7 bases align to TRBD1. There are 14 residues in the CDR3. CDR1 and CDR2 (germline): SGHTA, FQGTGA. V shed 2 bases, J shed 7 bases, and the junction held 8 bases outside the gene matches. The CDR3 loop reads CASSLSGQSTEQYF. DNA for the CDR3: TGTGCCAGCAGCTTATCGGGACAGTCGACGGAGCAGTACTTC. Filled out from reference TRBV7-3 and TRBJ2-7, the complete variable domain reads GAGVSQTPSNKVTEKGKYVELRCDPISGHTALYWYRQSLGQGPEFLIYFQGTGAADDSGLPNDRFFAVRPEGSVSTLKIQRTERGDSAVYLCASSLSGQSTEQYFGPGTRLTVT.

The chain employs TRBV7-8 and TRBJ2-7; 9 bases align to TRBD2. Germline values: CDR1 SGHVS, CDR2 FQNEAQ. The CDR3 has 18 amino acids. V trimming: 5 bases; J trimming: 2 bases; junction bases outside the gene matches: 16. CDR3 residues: CASSLPQSGRIVAYEQYF. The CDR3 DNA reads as TGTGCCAGCAGCCTCCCCCAAAGCGGGAGGATCGTTGCCTACGAGCAGTACTTC.

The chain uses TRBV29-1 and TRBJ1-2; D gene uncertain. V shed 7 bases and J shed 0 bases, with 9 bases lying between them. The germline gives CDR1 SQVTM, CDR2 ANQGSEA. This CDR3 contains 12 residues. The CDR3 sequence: CSAGTANYGYTF. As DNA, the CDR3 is TGCAGCGCCGGTACAGCTAACTATGGCTACACCTTC. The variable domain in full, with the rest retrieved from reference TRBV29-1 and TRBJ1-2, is SAVISQKPSRDICQRGTSLTIQCQVDSQVTMMFWYRQQPGQSLTLIATANQGSEATYESGFVIDKFPISRPNLTFSTLTVSNMSPEDSSIYLCSAGTANYGYTFGSGTRLTVV.

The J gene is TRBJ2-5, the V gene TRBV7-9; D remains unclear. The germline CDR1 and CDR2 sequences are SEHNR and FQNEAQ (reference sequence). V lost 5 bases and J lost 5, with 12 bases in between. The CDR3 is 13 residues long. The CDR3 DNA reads TGTGCCAGCAGCCCCCCCCTCAACGAGACCCAGTACTTC. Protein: CASSPPLNETQYF.

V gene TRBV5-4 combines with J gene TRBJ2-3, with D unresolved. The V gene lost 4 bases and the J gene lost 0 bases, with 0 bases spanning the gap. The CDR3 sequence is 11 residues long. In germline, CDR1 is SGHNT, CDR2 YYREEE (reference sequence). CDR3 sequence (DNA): TGTGCCAGCAGCAGCACAGATACGCAGTATTTT. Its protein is CASSSTDTQYF.

For the CDR3, the DNA is TGTGCCAGCAGCTTATCGGCAGCTTTGGCTAACGAGCAGTACTTC. Protein product: CASSLSAALANEQYF. The chain has TRBV7-6 and TRBJ2-7, with D hard to call. The CDR3 covers 15 residues. Trimming cost V 2 bases and J 5 bases, with 16 bases left between them. Germline V lookup: CDR1 SGHVS, CDR2 FNYEAQ.

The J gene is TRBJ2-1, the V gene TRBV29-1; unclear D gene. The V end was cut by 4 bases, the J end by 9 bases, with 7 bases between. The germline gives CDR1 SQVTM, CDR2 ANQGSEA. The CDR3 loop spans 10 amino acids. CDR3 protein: CSVVSGEQFF. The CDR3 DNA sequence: TGCAGCGTTGTAAGTGGTGAGCAGTTCTTC.

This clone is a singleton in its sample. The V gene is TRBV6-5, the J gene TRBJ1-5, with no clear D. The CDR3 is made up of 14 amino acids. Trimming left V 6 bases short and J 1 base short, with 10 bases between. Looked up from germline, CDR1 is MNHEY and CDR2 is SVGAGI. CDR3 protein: CASSRLGSNQPQHF. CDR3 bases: TGTGCCAGCAGCCGACTGGGGAGCAATCAGCCCCAGCATTTT.

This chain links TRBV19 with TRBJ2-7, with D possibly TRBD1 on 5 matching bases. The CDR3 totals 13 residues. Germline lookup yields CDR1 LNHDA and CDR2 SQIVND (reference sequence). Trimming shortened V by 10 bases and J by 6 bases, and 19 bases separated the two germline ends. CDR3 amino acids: CATNVFQGSEQYF. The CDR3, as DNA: TGTGCCACCAACGTATTTCAGGGAAGCGAGCAGTACTTC.

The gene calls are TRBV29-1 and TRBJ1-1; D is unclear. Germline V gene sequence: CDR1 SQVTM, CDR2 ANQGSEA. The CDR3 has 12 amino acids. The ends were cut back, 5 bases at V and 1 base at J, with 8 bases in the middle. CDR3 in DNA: TGCAGCGTTATGGGCCAGAACACTGAAGCTTTCTTT. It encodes CSVMGQNTEAFF.

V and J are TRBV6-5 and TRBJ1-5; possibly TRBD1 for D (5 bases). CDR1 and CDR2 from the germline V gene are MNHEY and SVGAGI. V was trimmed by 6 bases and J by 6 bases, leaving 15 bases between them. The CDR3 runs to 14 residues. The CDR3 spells CASSPGLGAQPQHF. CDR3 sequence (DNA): TGTGCCAGCAGCCCCGGACTAGGGGCTCAGCCCCAGCATTTT.

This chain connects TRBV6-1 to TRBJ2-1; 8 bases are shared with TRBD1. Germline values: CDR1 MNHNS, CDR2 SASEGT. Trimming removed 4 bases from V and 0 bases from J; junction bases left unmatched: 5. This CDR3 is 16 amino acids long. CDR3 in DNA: TGTGCCAGCAGTGTTCAGGGGGCCTACTCCTACAATGAGCAGTTCTTC. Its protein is CASSVQGAYSYNEQFF.

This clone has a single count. As DNA, the CDR3 is TGTGCCAGCAGCTTGGGCAGGGTCTATGGCTACACCTTC. Encoded protein: CASSLGRVYGYTF. V gene TRBV5-8 combines with J gene TRBJ1-2; TRBD1 might be the D (5 bases). V shed 0 bases and J shed 4 bases, with 7 bases lying between them. Germline-derived CDR1 and CDR2 are SGHTS and YDEGEE. This CDR3 has 13 amino acids.

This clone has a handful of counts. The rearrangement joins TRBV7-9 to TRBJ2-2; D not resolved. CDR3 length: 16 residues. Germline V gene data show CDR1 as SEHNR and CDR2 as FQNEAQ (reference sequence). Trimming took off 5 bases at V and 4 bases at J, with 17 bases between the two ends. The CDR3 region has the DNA TGTGCCAGCAGCCCTGAGATGGGCTGGACCACCGGGGAGCTGTTTTTT. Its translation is CASSPEMGWTTGELFF.

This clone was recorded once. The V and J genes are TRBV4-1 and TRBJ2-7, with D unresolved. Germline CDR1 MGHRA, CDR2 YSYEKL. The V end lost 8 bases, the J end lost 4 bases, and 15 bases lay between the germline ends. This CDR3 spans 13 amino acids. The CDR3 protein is CASSPGLLYEQYF. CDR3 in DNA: TGCGCCAGCTCGCCTGGTCTACTTTACGAGCAGTACTTC.

CDR3 nucleotides: TGTGCCAGTAGTATAGATCCCGGGACAGCGGGTCGGGAGCAGTTCTTC. This encodes CASSIDPGTAGREQFF. This chain joins TRBV19 and TRBJ2-1; possible D gene TRBD1, 7 bases. Germline lookup yields CDR1 LNHDA and CDR2 SQIVND (reference sequence). V was shortened by 0 bases and J by 10 bases, with 19 bases between the two germline ends. The CDR3 loop spans 16 amino acids.

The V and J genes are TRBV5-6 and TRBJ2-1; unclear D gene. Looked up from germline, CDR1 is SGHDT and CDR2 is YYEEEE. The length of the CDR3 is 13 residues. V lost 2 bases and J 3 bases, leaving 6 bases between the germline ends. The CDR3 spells CASSLSHYNEQFF. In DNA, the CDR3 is TGTGCCAGCAGCTTAAGTCACTACAATGAGCAGTTCTTC. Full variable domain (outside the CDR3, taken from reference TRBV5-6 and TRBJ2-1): DAGVTQSPTHLIKTRGQQVTLRCSPKSGHDTVSWYQQALGQGPQFIFQYYEEEERQRGNFPDRFSGHQFPNYSSELNVNALLLGDSALYLCASSLSHYNEQFFGPGTRLTVL.

This CDR3 is CASSLVGRASGNEQFF. The CDR3 region has the DNA TGTGCCAGCAGCTTAGTTGGGAGGGCCTCAGGGAATGAGCAGTTCTTC. V is TRBV7-9 and J is TRBJ2-1; 7 bases line up with TRBD2. CDR1 and CDR2 (germline): SEHNR, FQNEAQ (reference sequence). V gave up 1 base and J gave up 7 bases; unmatched junction bases: 10. The CDR3 length is 16 residues.

Written as DNA, the CDR3 is TGCGCCAGCAGCTTGGAGTCTGCTAGCACAGATACGCAGTATTTT. Translation: CASSLESASTDTQYF. This sequence joins TRBV5-1 and TRBJ2-3; D is ambiguous. CDR3 length equals 15 residues. V was trimmed by 0 bases and J by 0 bases, leaving 8 bases between them. Germline CDR1 SGHRS, CDR2 YFSETQ.